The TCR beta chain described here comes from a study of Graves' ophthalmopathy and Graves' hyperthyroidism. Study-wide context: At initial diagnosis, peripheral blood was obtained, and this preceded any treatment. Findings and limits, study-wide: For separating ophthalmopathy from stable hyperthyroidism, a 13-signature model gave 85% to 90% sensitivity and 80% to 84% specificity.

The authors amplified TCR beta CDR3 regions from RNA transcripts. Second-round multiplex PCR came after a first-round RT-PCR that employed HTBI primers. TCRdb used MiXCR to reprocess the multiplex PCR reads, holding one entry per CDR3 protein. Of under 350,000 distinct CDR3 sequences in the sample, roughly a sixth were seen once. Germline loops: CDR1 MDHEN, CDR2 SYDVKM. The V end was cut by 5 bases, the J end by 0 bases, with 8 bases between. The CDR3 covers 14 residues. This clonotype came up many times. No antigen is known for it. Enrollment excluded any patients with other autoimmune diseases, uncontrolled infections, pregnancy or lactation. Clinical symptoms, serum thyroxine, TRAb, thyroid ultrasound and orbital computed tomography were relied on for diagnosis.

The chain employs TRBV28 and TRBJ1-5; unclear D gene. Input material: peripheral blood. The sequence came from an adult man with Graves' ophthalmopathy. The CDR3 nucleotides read TGTGCCAGCAGTGGGGAGATTAGCAATCAGCCCCAGCATTTT. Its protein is CASSGEISNQPQHF.